The entry that follows covers one T cell receptor beta chain sequence. Its target is not known. The PCR had 60 Vbeta and 13 Jbeta primers. Clones were read by immunoSEQ multiplex PCR, and TCRdb kept only the in-frame ones, dropping some. The repertoire includes about 120,000 clones, about 76% of them detected once, and 2% to 2.5% sits in the top ten. This specimen comes from a study of cytomegalovirus exposure and HLA in healthy donors. Notes on the study in general: High sensitivity and specificity were reportedly achieved when the classifier diagnosed cytomegalovirus status. Usually a TCR sequence was rare, but some public TCRs were found in many donors. A later analysis linked a missense variant in DCLRE1C to the trimming of TCR beta V and J genes.

Per germline, CDR1 WNHNN and CDR2 SYGVQD (reference sequence). This CDR3 has 16 residues. The trim removed 5 bases at V and 5 bases at J, leaving 8 bases unmatched. This chain joins TRBV10-1 and TRBJ1-4; 10 bases align to TRBD1. The clonotype was recovered from a woman between 35 and 50 years old in good health and CMV-seronegative. Input material: PBMCs. The CDR3 loop reads CASSPGQGEANEKLFF. For the CDR3, the DNA is TGCGCCAGCAGTCCTGGACAGGGGGAAGCAAATGAAAAACTGTTTTTT.